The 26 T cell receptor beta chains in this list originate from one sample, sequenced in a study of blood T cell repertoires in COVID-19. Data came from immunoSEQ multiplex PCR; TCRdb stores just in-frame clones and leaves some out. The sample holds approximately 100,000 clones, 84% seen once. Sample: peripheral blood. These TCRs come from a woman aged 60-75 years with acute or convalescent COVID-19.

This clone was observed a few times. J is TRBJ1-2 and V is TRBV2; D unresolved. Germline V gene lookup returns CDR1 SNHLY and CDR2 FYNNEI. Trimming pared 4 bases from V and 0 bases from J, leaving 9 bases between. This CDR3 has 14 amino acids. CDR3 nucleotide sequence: TGTGCCAGCAGTGTTGTTCAGTCTAACTATGGCTACACCTTC. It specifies CASSVVQSNYGYTF.

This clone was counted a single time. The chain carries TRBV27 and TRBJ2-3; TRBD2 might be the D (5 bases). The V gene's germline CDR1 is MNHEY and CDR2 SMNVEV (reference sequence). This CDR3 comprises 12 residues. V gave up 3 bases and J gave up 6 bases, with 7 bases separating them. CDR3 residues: CASSFRGDTQYF. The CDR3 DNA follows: TGTGCCAGCAGTTTCCGAGGGGATACGCAGTATTTT.

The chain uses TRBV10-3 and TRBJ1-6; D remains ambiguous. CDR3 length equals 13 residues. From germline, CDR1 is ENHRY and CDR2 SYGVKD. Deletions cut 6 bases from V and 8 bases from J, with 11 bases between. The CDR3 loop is CAIRPQEDSPLHF. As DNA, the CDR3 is TGTGCCATCAGGCCCCAGGAAGATTCACCCCTCCACTTT.

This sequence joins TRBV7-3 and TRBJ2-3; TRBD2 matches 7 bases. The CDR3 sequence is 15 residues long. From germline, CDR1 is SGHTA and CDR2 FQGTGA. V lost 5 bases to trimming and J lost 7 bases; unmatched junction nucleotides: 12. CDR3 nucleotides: TGTGCCAGCAGCCCTAGCGGTACCGCCATAAATACGCAGTATTTT. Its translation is CASSPSGTAINTQYF.

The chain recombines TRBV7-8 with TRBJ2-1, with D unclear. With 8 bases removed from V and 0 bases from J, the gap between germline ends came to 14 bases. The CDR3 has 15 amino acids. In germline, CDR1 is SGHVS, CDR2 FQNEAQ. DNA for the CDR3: TGTGCCAGCGCTACGTCAAGAAGCTCCTACAATGAGCAGTTCTTC. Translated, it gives CASATSRSSYNEQFF.

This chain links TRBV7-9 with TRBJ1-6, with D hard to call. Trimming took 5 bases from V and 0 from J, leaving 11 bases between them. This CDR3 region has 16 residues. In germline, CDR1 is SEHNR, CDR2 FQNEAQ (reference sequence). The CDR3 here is CASSRTGSSYNSPLHF. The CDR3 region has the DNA TGTGCCAGCAGCCGGACGGGGAGCTCCTATAATTCACCCCTCCACTTT. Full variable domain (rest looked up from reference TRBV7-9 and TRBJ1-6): DTGVSQNPRHKITKRGQNVTFRCDPISEHNRLYWYRQTLGQGPEFLTYFQNEAQLEKSRLLSDRFSAERPKGSFSTLEIQRTEQGDSAMYLCASSRTGSSYNSPLHFGNGTRLTVT.

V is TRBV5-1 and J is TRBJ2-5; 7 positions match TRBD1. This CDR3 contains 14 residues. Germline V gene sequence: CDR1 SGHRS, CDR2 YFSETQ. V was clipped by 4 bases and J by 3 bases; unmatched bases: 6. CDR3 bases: TGCGCCAGCAGCCTTGGGACAGCTAAAGAGACCCAGTACTTC. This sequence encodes CASSLGTAKETQYF.

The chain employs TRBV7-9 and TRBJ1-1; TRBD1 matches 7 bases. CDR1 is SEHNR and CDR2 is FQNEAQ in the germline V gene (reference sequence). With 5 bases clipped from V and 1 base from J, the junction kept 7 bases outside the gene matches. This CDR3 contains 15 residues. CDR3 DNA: TGTGCCAGCAGCCAGGGGGGTTCGAGGAACACTGAAGCTTTCTTT. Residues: CASSQGGSRNTEAFF.

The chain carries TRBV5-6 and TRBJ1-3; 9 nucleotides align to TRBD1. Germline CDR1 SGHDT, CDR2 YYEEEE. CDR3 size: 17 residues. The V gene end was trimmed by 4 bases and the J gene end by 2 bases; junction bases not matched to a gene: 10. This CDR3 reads CASSRPGQGSAGNTIYF. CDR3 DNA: TGTGCCAGCAGCCGACCGGGACAGGGTTCGGCTGGAAACACCATATATTTT. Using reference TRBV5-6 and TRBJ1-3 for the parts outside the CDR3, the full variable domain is DAGVTQSPTHLIKTRGQQVTLRCSPKSGHDTVSWYQQALGQGPQFIFQYYEEEERQRGNFPDRFSGHQFPNYSSELNVNALLLGDSALYLCASSRPGQGSAGNTIYFGEGSWLTVV.

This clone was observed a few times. The CDR3 here is CASSLGGNQETQYF. The DNA for the CDR3 is TGTGCCAGCAGCTTAGGCGGGAACCAAGAGACCCAGTACTTC. This rearrangement joins TRBV7-2 to TRBJ2-5, with a weak D call TRBD2 (6 bases). V was cut by 1 base and J by 0 bases, with 6 bases left in between. This CDR3 is built from 14 residues. Per germline, CDR1 SGHTA and CDR2 FQGNSA.

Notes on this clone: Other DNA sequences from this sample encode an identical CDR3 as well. The DNA for the CDR3 is TGTGCCAGCAGTTTATCGGCTAGCGGAGAGACCCAGTACTTC. It translates to CASSLSASGETQYF. The chain combines TRBV27 with TRBJ2-5; TRBD2 matches 7 bases. Germline assignment: CDR1 MNHEY and CDR2 SMNVEV (reference sequence). V trimming: 0 bases; J trimming: 4 bases; junction bases outside the gene matches: 2. The CDR3 runs 14 residues.

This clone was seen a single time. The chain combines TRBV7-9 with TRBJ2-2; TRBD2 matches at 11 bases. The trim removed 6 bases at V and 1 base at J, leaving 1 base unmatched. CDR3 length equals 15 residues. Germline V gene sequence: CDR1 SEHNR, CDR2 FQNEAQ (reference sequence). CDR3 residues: CASSLAGGNTGELFF. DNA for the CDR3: TGTGCCAGCAGTCTAGCGGGGGGGAACACCGGGGAGCTGTTTTTT.

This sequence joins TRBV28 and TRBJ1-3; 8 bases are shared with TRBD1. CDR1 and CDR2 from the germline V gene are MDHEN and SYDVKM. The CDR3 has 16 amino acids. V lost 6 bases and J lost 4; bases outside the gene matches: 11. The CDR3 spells CASSPLGQEAGNTIYF. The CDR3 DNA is TGTGCCAGCAGCCCATTGGGACAGGAGGCCGGAAACACCATATATTTT.

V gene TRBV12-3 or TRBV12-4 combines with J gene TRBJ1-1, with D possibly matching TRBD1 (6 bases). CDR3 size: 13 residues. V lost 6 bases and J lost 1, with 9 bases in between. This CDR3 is CASRATGNTEAFF. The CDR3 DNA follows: TGTGCCAGCAGAGCGACAGGGAACACTGAAGCTTTCTTT.

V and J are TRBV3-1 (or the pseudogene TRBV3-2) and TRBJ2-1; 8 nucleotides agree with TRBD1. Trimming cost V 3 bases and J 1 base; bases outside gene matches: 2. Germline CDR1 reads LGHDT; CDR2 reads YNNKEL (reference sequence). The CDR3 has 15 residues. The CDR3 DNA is TGTGCCAGCAGCCATCGACAGGGGTCCTACAATGAGCAGTTCTTC. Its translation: CASSHRQGSYNEQFF.

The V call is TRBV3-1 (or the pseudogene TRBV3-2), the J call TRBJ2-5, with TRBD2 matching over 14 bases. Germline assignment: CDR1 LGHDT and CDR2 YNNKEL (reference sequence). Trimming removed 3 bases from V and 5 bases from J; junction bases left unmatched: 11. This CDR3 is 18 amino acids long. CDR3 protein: CASSHLWGLAGVGETQYF. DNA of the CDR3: TGTGCCAGCAGCCATCTGTGGGGACTAGCGGGAGTCGGGGAGACCCAGTACTTC.

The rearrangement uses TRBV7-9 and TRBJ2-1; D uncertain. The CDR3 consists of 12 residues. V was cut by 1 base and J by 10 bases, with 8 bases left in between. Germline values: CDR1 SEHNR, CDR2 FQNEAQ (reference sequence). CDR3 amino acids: CASSLVGDEQFF. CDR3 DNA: TGTGCCAGCAGCTTAGTGGGCGACGAGCAGTTCTTC.

The DNA for the CDR3 is TGTGCCAGGGTCCGGGACGGGGGGATTTCTAACTATGGCTACACCTTC. This gives the protein CARVRDGGISNYGYTF. The chain couples TRBV11-3 to TRBJ1-2; D is perhaps TRBD1 (5 bases). This CDR3 has 16 amino acids. With 9 bases removed from V and 0 bases from J, the gap between germline ends came to 20 bases. Germline V gives CDR1 SGHNT, CDR2 YENEEA.

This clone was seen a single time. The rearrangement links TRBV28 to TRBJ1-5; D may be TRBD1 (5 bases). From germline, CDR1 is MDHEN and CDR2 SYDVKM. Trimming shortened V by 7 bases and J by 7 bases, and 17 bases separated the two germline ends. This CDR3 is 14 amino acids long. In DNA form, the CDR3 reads TGTGCCAGCAAGCCTACGACAGCAGGACAGCCCCAGCATTTT. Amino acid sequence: CASKPTTAGQPQHF.

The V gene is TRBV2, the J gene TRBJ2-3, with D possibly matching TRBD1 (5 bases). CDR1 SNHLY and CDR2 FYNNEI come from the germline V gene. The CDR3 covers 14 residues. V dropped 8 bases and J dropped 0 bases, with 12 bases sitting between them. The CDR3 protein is CASAGITSTDTQYF. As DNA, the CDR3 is TGTGCCAGCGCAGGGATTACTAGCACAGATACGCAGTATTTT.

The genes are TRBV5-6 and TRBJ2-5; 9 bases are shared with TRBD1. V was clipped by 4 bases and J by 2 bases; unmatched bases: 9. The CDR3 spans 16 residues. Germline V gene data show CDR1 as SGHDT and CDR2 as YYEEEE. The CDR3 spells CASSLPGTGTQETQYF. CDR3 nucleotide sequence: TGTGCCAGCAGCCTCCCTGGGACAGGGACACAAGAGACCCAGTACTTC.

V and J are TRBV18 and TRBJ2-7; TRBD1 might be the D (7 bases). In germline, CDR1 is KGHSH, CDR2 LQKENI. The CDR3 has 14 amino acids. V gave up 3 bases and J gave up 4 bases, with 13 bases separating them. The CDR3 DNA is TGTGCCAGCTCACCGGCCAGGGGGGAGTACGAGCAGTACTTC. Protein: CASSPARGEYEQYF. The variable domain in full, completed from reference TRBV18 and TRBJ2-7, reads NAGVMQNPRHLVRRRGQEARLRCSPMKGHSHVYWYRQLPEEGLKFMVYLQKENIIDESGMPKERFSAEFPKEGPSILRIQQVVRGDSAAYFCASSPARGEYEQYFGPGTRLTVT.

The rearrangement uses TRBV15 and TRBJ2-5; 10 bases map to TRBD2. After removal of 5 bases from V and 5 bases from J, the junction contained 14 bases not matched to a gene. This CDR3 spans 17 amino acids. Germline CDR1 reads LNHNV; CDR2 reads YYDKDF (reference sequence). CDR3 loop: CATSPGGERGGRETQYF. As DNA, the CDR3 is TGTGCCACCAGCCCTGGGGGTGAGCGGGGGGGCCGGGAGACCCAGTACTTC. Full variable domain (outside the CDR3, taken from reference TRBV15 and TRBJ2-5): DAMVIQNPRYQVTQFGKPVTLSCSQTLNHNVMYWYQQKSSQAPKLLFHYYDKDFNNEADTPDNFQSRRPNTSFCFLDIRSPGLGDTAMYLCATSPGGERGGRETQYFGPGTRLLVL.

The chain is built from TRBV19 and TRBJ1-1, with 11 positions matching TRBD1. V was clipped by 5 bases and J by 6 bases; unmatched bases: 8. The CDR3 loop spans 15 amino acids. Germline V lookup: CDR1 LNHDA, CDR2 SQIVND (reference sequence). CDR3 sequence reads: CASSAQGTGGPEAFF. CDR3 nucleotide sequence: TGTGCCAGTAGTGCCCAGGGGACAGGGGGGCCTGAAGCTTTCTTT.

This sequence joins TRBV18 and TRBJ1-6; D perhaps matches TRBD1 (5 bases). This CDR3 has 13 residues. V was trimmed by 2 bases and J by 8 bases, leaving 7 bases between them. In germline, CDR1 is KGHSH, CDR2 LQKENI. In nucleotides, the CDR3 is TGTGCCAGCTCACCAGGCAGGGATTCACCCCTCCACTTT. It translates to CASSPGRDSPLHF.

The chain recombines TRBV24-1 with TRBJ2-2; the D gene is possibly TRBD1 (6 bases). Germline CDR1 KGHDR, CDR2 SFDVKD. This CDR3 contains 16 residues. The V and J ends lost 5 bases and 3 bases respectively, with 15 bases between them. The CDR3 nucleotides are TGTGCCACCAGTGGCACAGGGACGGTGGACACCGGGGAGCTGTTTTTT. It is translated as CATSGTGTVDTGELFF.